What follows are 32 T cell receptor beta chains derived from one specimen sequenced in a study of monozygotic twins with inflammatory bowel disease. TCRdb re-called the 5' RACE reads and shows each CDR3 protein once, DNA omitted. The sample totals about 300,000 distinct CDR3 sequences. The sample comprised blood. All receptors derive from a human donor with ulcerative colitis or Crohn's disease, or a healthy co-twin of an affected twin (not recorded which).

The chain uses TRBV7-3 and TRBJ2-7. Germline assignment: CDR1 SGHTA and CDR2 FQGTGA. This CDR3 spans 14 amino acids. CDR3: CASSETGRPHEQYF.

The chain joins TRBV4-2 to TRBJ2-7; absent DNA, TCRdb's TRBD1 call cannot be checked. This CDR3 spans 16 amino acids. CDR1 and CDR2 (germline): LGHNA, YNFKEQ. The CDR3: CASSPTPGTGTYEQYF.

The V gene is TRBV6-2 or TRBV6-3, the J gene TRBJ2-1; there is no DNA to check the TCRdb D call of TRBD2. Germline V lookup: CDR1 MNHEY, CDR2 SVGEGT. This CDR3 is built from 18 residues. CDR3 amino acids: CASRGDWGQRRGYNEQFF.

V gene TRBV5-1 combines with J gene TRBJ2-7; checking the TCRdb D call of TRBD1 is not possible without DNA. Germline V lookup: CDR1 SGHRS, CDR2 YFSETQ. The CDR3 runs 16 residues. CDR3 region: CASSLERFVQGNEQYF.

This CDR3 reads CTSRSPTPNTEAFF. This rearrangement joins TRBV5-1 to TRBJ1-1. CDR3 size: 14 residues. Per germline, CDR1 SGHRS and CDR2 YFSETQ.

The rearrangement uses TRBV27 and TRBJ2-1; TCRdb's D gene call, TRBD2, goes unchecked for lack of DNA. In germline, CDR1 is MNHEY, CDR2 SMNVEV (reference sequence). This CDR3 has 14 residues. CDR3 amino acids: CASSRKGLAGREIF.

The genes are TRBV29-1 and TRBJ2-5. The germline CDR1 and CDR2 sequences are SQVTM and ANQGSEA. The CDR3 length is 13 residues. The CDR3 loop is CSVVRVVAETQYF.

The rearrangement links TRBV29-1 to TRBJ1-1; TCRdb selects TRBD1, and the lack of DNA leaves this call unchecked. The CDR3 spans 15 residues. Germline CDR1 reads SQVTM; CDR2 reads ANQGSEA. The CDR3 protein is CSGVGQEWGNTEAFF. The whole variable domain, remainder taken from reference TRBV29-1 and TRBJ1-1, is SAVISQKPSRDICQRGTSLTIQCQVDSQVTMMFWYRQQPGQSLTLIATANQGSEATYESGFVIDKFPISRPNLTFSTLTVSNMSPEDSSIYLCSGVGQEWGNTEAFFGQGTRLTVV.

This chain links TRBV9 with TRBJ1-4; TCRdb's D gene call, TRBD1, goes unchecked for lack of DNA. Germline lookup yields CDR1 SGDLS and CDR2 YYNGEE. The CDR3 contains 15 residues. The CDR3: CAGSVSQGEGEKLFF.

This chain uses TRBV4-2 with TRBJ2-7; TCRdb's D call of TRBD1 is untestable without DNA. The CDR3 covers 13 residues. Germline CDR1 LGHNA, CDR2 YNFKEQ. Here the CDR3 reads CASSQGTGVEQYF.

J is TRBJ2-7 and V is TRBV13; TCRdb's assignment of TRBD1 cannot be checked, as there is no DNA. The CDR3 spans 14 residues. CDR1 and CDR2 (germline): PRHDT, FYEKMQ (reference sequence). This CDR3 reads CASSLTGLSYEQYF.

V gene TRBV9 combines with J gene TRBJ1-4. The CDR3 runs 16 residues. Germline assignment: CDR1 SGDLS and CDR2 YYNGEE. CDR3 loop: CASSVYGTGGNEKLFF.

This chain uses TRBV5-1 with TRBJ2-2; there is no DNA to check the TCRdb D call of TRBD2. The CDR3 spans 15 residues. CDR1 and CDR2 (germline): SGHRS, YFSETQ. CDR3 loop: CASGWTSGNAGELFF.

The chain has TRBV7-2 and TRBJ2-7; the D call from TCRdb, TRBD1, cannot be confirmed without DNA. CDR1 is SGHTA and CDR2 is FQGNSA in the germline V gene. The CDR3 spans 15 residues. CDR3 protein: CASSLGRGQTYEQYF.

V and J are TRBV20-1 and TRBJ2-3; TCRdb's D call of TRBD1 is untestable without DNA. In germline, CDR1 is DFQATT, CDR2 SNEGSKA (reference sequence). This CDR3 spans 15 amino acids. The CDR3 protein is CSARDFRGSTDTQYF.

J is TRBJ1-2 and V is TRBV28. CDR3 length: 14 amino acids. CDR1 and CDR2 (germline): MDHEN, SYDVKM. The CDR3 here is CASSFWTDNYGYTF.

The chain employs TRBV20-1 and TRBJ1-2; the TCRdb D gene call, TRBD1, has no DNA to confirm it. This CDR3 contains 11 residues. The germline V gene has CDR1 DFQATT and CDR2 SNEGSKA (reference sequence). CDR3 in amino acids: CSERGPYGYTF.

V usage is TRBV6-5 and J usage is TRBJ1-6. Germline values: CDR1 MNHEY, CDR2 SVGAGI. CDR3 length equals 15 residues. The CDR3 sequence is CASSWRDRYNSPLHF.

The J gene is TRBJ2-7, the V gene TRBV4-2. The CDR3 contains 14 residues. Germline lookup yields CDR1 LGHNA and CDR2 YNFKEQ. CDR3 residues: CASSQETSYYEQYF.

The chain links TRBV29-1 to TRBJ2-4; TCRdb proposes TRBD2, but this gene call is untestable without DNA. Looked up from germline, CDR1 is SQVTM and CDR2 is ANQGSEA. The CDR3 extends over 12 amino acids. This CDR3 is CSARDSGNIQYF.

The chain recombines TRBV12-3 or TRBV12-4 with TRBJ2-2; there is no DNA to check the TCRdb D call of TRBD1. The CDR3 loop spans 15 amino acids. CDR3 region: CASRSAGGNTGELFF.

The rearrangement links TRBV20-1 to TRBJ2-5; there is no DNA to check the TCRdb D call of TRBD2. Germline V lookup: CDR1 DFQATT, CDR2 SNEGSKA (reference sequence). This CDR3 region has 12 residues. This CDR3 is CSALHELETQYF.

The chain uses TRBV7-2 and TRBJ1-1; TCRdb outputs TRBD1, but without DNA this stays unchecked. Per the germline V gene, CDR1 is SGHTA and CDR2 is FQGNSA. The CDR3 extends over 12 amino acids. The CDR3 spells CASRSRGTEAFF.

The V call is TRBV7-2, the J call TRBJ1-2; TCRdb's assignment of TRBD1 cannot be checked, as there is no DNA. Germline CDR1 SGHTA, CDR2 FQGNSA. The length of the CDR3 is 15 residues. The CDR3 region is CASSALTVGFYGYTF.

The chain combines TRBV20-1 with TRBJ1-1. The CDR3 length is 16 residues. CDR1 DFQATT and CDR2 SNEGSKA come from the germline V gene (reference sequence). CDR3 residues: CSAPRTGIRMNTEAFF.

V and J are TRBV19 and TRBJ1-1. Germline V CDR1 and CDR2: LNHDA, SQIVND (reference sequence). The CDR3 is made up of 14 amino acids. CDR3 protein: CASSIGRSNTEAFF. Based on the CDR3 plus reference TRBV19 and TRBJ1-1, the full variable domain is DGGITQSPKYLFRKEGQNVTLSCEQNLNHDAMYWYRQDPGQGLRLIYYSQIVNDFQKGDIAEGYSVSREKKESFPLTVTSAQKNPTAFYLCASSIGRSNTEAFFGQGTRLTVV.

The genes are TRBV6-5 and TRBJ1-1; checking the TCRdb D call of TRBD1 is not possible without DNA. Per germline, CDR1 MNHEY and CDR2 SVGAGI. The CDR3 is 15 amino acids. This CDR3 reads CASSYATGKNTEAFF.

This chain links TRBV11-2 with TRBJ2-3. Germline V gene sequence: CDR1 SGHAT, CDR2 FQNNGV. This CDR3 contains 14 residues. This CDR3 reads CASSLTRGSDTQYF. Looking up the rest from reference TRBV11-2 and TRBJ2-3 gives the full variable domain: EAGVAQSPRYKIIEKRQSVAFWCNPISGHATLYWYQQILGQGPKLLIQFQNNGVVDDSQLPKDRFSAERLKGVDSTLKIQPAKLEDSAVYLCASSLTRGSDTQYFGPGTRLTVL.

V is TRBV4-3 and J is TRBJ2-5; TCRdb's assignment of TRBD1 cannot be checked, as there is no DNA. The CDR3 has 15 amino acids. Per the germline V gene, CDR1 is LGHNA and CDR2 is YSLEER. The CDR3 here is CASSQERQGRETQYF.

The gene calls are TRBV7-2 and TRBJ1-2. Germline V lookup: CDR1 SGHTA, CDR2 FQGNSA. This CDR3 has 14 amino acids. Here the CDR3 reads CASSLEPLSHGYTF.

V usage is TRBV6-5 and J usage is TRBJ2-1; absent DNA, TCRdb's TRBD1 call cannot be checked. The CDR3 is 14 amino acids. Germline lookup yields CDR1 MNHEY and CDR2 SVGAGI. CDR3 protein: CASSYTGAYNEQFF.

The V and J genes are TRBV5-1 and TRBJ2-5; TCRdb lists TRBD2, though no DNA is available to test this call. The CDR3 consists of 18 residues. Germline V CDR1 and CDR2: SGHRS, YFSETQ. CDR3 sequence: CASSSSEVQRGGGETQCF.